This TCR beta chain was recorded in a study of monozygotic twins with inflammatory bowel disease. General observations from the study: It was in IBD patients that TCRbeta diversity (inverse Simpson) was lower than in healthy co-twins.

To note about this clonotype: What it recognizes is unknown.

There were roughly 3.5 ug of total RNA used for each TCR library. From the 5' RACE reads, TCRdb lists one entry per CDR3 protein and no DNA. The sample features 300,000 to 400,000 distinct CDR3 sequences, with 2.6% in its top ten. The CDR3 has 16 residues. The germline V gene has CDR1 DFQATT and CDR2 SNEGSKA (reference sequence). Sequencing input: blood. This receptor was identified in a human donor with ulcerative colitis or Crohn's disease, or a healthy co-twin of an affected twin (not recorded which). The genes are TRBV20-1 and TRBJ2-5; TCRdb picks TRBD2, but there is no DNA to check that call. CDR3 loop: CSACRTSGGLGETQYF.